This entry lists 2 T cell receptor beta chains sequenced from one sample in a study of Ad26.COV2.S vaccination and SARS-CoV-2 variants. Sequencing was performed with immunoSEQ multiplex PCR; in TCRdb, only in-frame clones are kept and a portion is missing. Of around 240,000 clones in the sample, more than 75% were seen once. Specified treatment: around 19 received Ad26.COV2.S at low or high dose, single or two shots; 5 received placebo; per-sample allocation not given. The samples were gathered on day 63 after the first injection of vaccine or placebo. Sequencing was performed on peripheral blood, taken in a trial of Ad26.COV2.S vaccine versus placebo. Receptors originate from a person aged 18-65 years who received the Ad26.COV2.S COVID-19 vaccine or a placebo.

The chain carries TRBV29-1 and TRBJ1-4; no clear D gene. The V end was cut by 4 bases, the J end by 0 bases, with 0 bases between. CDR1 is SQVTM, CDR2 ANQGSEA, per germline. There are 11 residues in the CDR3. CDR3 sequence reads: CSVATNEKLFF. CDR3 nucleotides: TGCAGCGTTGCAACTAATGAAAAACTGTTTTTT.

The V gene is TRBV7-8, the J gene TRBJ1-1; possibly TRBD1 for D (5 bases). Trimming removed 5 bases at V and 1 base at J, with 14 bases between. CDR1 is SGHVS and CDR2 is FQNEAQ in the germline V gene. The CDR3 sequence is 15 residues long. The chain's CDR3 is CASSPSGQGNTEAFF. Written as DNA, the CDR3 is TGTGCCAGCAGCCCTTCGGGGCAAGGGAACACTGAAGCTTTCTTT. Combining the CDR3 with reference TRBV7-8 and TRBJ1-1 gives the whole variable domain GAGVSQSPRYKVAKRGQDVALRCDPISGHVSLFWYQQALGQGPEFLTYFQNEAQLDKSGLPSDRFFAERPEGSVSTLKIQRTQQEDSAVYLCASSPSGQGNTEAFFGQGTRLTVV.